One T cell receptor (beta chain) is described in this entry. The target antigen is unknown. This entry belongs to a study of OX40 agonist ivuxolimab in advanced cancers. For the study at large: Age averaged around 60 years (range about 23 to 80), and 80% to 90% were male.

This CDR3 is built from 13 residues. The germline V gene encodes CDR1 SGDLS and CDR2 YYNGEE. V was trimmed by 3 bases and J by 7 bases, leaving 14 bases between them. General study points: The study observed clonal expansion of CD4+ and CD8+ blood T cells by week 6 at 0.1 to 3.0 mg/kg.

Some clones are missing from TCRdb's copy, which holds only in-frame ones; the method was immunoSEQ multiplex PCR. This sample has under 50,000 clones, with about nine tenths found just once. The origin of this receptor is an adult with an advanced solid tumor such as melanoma, head and neck, liver or kidney cancer. This chain links TRBV9 with TRBJ2-7; tentatively, D is TRBD1 (6 bases). The specimen comprised CD4+ or CD8+ T cells sorted from blood, sampled in a trial of the OX40 agonist ivuxolimab. CDR3 sequence reads: CASSGGHGTEQYF. The CDR3 DNA reads as TGTGCCAGCAGCGGGGGACACGGGACGGAGCAGTACTTC. The whole variable domain, remainder taken from reference TRBV9 and TRBJ2-7, is DSGVTQTPKHLITATGQRVTLRCSPRSGDLSVYWYQQSLDQGLQFLIQYYNGEERAKGNILERFSAQQFPDLHSELNLSSLELGDSALYFCASSGGHGTEQYFGPGTRLTVT.